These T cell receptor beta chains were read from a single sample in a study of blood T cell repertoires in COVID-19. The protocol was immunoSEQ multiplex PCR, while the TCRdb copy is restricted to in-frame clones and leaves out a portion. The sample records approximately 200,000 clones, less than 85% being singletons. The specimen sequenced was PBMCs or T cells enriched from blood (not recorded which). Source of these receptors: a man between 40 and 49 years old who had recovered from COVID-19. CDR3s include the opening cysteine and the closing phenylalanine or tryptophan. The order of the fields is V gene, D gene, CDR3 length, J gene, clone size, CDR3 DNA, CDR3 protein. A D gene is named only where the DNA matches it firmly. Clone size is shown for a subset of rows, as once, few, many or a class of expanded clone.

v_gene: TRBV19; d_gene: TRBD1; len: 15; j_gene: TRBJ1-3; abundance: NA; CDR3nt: TGTGCCAGTAGTACTATCGGGACAGCCGGAAACACCATATATTTT; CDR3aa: CASSTIGTAGNTIYF
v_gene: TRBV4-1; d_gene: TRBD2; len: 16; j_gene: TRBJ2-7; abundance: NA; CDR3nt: TGCGCCAGCAGCCAGGTTGGGACGGGGGGATGGTACGAGCAGTACTTC; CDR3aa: CASSQVGTGGWYEQYF
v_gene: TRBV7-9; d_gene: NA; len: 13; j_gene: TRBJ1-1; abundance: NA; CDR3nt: TGTGCCAGCAGCTTAGATAGGGGCGCCGAAGCTTTCTTT; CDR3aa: CASSLDRGAEAFF
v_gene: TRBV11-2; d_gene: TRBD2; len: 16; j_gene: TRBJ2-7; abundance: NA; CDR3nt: TGTGCCAGCAGCACGATGACTAGCGGGGTTGCCTACGAGCAGTACTTC; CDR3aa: CASSTMTSGVAYEQYF
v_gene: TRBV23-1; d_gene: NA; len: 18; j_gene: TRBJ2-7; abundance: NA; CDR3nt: TGCGCCAGCAGTCACGGAAGGGGCGACCCCTCGCCAACTTACGAGCAGTACTTC; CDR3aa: CASSHGRGDPSPTYEQYF
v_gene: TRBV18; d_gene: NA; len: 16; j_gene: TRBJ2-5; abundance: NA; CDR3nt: TGTGCCAGCTCACCACCGGGTGGGGGCGTTTTGGAGACCCAGTACTTC; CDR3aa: CASSPPGGGVLETQYF
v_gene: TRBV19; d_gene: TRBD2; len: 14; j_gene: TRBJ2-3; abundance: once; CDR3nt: TGTGCCAGTAGTCCGACTAGCGGGAGTAATACGCAGTATTTT; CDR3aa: CASSPTSGSNTQYF
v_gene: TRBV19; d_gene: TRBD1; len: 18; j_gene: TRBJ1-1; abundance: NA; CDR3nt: TGTGCCAGTACACCCGGCCGGACAGGGGGTAGGTCGAACACTGAAGCTTTCTTT; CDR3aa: CASTPGRTGGRSNTEAFF
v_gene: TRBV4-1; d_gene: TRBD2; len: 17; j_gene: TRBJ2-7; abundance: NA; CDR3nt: TGCGCCAGCAGCCAAACATCGACTAGCGGGAGGATCAACGAGCAGTACTTC; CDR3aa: CASSQTSTSGRINEQYF
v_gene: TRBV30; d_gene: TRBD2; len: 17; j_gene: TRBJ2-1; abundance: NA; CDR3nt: TGTGCCTGGAGTGCTCCATGGGGACTAGCGGACTACAATGAGCAGTTCTTC; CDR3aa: CAWSAPWGLADYNEQFF
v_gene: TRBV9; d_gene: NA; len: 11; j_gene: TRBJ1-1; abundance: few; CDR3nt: TGTGCCAGCAGCGGCGGCACTGAAGCTTTCTTT; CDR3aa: CASSGGTEAFF
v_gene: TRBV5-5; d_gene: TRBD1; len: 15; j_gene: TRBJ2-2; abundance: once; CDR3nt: TGTGCCAGCAGCTTGGCAGGGGGCGCGGTCGGGGAGCTGTTTTTT; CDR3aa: CASSLAGGAVGELFF
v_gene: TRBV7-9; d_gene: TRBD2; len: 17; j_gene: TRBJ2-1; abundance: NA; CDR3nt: TGTGCCAGCAGCTCCCTAAAAAGCGGGAGGGCCAGAGGTGAGCAGTTCTTC; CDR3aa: CASSSLKSGRARGEQFF
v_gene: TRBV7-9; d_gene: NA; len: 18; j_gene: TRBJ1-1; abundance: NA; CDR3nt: TGTGCCAGCAGCTTAGCGACTCATTCTCAAACAGGGAACACTGAAGCTTTCTTT; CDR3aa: CASSLATHSQTGNTEAFF
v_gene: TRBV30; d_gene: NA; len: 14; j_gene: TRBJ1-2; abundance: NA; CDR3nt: TGTGCCTGGAGTAGGGGTAGCACTAACTATGGCTACACCTTC; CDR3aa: CAWSRGSTNYGYTF
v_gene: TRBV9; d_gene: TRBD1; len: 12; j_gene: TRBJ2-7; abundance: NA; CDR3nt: TGTGCCACCTGGGACAGCCCTTACGAGCAGTACTTC; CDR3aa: CATWDSPYEQYF
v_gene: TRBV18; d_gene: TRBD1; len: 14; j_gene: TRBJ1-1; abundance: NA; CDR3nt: TGTGCCAGCTCAAAGACAGGGTTGAACACTGAAGCTTTCTTT; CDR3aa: CASSKTGLNTEAFF
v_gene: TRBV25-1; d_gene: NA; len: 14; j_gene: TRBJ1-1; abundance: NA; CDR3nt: TGTGCCAGCAGTGAATCCGCCAGGGGAGCTGAAGCTTTCTTT; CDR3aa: CASSESARGAEAFF
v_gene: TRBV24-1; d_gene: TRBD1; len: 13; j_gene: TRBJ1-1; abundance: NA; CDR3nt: TGTGCCACCAGTGATCCGGGACAGGCTGAAGCTTTCTTT; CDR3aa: CATSDPGQAEAFF
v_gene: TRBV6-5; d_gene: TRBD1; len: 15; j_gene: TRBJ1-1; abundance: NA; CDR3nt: TGTGCCAGCAGTCCGACGACAGGGTCTATCGCTGAAGCTTTCTTT; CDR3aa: CASSPTTGSIAEAFF
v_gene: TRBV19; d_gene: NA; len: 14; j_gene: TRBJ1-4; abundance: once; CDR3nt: TGTGCCAGTAGTAGCCCGGACTCTAATGAAAAACTGTTTTTT; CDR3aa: CASSSPDSNEKLFF
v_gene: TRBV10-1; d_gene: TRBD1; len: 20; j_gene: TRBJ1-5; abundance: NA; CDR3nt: TGCGCCAGCAGTGAGTCGATGGGGGTATTGGACAGGGTGGCTTGGGAGCCCCAGCATTTT; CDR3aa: CASSESMGVLDRVAWEPQHF
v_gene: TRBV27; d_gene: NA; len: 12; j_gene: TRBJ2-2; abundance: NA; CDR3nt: TGTGCCAGCAGTTTCCTAGCCGGGGAGCTGTTTTTT; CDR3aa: CASSFLAGELFF
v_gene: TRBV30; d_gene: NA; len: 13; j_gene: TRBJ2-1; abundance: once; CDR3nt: TGTGCCTGGAGCGGGGGACCATACAATGAGCAGTTCTTC; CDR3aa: CAWSGGPYNEQFF
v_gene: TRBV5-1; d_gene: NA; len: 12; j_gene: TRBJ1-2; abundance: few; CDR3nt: TGCGCCAGCAGCGTGACAGACGATGGCTACACCTTC; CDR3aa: CASSVTDDGYTF
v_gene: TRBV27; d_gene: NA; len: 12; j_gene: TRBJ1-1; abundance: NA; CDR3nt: TGTGCCAGCAGTTTAACAGGTCGGGAAGCTTTCTTT; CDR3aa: CASSLTGREAFF
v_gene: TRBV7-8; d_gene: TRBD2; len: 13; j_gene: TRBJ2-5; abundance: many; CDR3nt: TGTGCCAGCAGCGCTAGCGGGAGAGAGACCCAGTACTTC; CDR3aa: CASSASGRETQYF
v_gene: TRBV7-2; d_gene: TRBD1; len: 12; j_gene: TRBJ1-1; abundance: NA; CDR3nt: TGTGCCAGCAGCCCGTGGACAGGTGAAGCTTTCTTT; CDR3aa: CASSPWTGEAFF
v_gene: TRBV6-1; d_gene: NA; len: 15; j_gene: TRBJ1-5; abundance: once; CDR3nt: TGTGCCAGCAGTGAACGGCAGGACAGATATCAGCCCCAGCATTTT; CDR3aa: CASSERQDRYQPQHF
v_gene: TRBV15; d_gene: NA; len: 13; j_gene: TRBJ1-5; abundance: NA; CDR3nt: TGTGCCACCAGCAACGGGATCAATCAGCCCCAGCATTTT; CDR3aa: CATSNGINQPQHF
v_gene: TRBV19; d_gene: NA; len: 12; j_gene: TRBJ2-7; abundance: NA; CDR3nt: TGTGCCAGTAGTGAAACAGGGTACGAGCAGTACTTC; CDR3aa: CASSETGYEQYF
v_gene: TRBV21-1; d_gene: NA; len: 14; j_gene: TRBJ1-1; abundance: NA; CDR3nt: TGTGCCAGCAGCTTCGAGTCCGAGAACACTGAAGCTTTCTTT; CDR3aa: CASSFESENTEAFF
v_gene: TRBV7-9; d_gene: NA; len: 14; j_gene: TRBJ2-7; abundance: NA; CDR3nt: TGTGCCAGCAGCCTGGTTGACACCTCCTACGAGCAGTACTTC; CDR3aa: CASSLVDTSYEQYF
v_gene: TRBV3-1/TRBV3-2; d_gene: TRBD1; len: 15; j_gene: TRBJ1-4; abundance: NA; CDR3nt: TGTGCCAGCAGCCAGCAGGGGGCGGGCAAGGAAAAACTGTTTTTT; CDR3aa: CASSQQGAGKEKLFF
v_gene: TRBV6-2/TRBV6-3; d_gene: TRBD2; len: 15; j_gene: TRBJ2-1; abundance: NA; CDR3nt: TGTGCCAGCAGTTACTCACGGACTAGCGGGAATGAGCAGTTCTTC; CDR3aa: CASSYSRTSGNEQFF
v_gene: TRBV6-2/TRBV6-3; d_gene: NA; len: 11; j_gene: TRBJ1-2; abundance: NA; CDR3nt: TGTGCCAGCAGTACGACGGGAGGCTACACCTTC; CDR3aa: CASSTTGGYTF
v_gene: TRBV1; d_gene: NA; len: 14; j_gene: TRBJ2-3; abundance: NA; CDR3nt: TGCACCAGCGGGACTAGCGAGGCCACAGATACGCAGTATTTT; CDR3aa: CTSGTSEATDTQYF
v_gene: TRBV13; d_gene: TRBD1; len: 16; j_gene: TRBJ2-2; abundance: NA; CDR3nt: TGTGCCAGCAGCCACTCGGGACAGGGGACCACCGGGGAGCTGTTTTTT; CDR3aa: CASSHSGQGTTGELFF
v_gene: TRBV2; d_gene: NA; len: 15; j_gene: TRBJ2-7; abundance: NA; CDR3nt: TGTGCCAGCAGTCACACCGGGACAAATACCTACGAGCAGTACTTC; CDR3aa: CASSHTGTNTYEQYF
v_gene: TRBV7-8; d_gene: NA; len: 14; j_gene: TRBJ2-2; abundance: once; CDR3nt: TGTGCCAGCAGCTCGTTACAGGGATTCGGGGAGCTGTTTTTT; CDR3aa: CASSSLQGFGELFF
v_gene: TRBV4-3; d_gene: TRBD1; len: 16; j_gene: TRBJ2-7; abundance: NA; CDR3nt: TGCGCCAGCAGCCAAGGGATGGACAGGGGACCCTACGAGCAGTACTTC; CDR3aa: CASSQGMDRGPYEQYF
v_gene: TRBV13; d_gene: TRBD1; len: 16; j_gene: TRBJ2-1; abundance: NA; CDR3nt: TGTGCCAGCAGCTCAGAACCGGGACAGGGGTTCCATGAGCAGTTCTTC; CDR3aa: CASSSEPGQGFHEQFF
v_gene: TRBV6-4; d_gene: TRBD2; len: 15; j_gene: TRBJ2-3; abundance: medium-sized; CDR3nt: TGTGCCAGCAGTGACTCACTAGCGGGAGCAGATACGCAGTATTTT; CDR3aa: CASSDSLAGADTQYF
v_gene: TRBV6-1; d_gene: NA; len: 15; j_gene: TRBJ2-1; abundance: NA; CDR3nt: TGTGCCAGCAGTGAAGTTCCAGGGATTTACAATGAGCAGTTCTTC; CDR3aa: CASSEVPGIYNEQFF
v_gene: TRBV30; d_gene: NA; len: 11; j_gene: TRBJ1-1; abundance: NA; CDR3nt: TGTGCCTGGATGATGAGGGTTGGAGCTTTCTTT; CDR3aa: CAWMMRVGAFF
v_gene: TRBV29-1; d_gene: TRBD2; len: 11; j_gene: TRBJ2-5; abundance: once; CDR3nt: TGCACCGGGAGGGAGAAAGAGACCCAGTACTTC; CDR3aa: CTGREKETQYF